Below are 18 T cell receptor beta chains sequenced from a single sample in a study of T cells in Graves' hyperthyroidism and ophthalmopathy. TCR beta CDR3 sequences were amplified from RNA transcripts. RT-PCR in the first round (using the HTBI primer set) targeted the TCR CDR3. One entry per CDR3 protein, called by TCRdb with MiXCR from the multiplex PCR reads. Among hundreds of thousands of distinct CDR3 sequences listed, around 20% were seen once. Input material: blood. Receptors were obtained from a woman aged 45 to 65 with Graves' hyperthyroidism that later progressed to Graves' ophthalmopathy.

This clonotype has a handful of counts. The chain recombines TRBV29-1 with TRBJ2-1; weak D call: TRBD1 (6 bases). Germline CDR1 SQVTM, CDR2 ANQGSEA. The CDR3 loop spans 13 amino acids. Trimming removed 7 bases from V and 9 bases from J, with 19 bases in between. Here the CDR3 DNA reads TGCAGCGACTGGGGCCTCACAGGGCCTGAGCAGTTCTTC. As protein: CSDWGLTGPEQFF.

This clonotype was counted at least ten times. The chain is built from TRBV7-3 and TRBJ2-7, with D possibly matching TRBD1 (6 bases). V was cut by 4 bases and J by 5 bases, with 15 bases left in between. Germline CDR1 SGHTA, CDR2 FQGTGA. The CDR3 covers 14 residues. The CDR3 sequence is CASSYQGHPDEQYF. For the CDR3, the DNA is TGTGCCAGCAGCTACCAGGGACATCCGGACGAGCAGTACTTC.

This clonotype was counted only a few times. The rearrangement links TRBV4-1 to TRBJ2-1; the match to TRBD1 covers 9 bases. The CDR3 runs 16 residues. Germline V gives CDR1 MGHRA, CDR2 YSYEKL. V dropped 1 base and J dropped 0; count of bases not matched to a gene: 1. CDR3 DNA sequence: TGCGCCAGCAGCCAAGGACAGGGGGGCTCCTACAATGAGCAGTTCTTC. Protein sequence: CASSQGQGGSYNEQFF.

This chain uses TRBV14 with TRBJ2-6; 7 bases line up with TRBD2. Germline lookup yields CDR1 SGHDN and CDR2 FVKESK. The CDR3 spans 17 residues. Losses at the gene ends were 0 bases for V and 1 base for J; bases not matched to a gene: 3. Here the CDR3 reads CASSQELGGSGANVLTF. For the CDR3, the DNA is TGTGCCAGCAGCCAAGAATTGGGGGGGTCTGGGGCCAACGTCCTGACTTTC. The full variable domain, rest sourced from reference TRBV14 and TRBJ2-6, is EAGVTQFPSHSVIEKGQTVTLRCDPISGHDNLYWYRRVMGKEIKFLLHFVKESKQDESGMPNNRFLAERTGGTYSTLKVQPAELEDSGVYFCASSQELGGSGANVLTFGAGSRLTVL.

CDR3 sequence reads: CASSSRLAGSYEQYF. The CDR3 DNA reads TGTGCCAGCAGTTCTCGACTAGCGGGGAGCTACGAGCAGTACTTC. J is TRBJ2-7 and V is TRBV12-3 or TRBV12-4; 11 nucleotides line up with TRBD2. The CDR3 has 15 amino acids. V gave up 4 bases and J gave up 3 bases; unmatched junction bases: 5.

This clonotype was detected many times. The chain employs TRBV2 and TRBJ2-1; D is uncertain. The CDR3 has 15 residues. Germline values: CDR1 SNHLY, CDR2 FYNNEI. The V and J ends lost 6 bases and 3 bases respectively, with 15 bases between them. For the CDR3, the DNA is TGTGCCAGCAGACAACGAGACGAAAGCTACAATGAGCAGTTCTTC. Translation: CASRQRDESYNEQFF.

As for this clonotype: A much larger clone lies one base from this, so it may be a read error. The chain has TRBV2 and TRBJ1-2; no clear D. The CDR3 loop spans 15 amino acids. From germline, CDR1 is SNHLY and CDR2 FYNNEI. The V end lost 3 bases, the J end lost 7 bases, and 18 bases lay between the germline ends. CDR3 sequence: CASSDGQRPEGGYTF. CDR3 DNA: TGTGCCAGCAGTGATGGGCAGAGGCCCGAAGGTGGCTACACCTTC.

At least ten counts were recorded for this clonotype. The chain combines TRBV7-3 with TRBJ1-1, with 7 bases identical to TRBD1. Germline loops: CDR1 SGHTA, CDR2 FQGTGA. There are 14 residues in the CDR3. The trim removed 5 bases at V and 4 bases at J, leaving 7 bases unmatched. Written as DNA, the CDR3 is TGTGCCAGCAGCCCACAGGGGAGGAGCACTGAAGCTTTCTTT. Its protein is CASSPQGRSTEAFF.

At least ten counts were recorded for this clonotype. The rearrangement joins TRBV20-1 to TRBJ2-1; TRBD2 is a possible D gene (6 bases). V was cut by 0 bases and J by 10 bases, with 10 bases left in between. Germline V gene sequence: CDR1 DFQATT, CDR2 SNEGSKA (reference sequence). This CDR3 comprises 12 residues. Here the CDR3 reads CSARDGGMEQFF. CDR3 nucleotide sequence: TGCAGTGCTAGAGATGGGGGGATGGAGCAGTTCTTC.

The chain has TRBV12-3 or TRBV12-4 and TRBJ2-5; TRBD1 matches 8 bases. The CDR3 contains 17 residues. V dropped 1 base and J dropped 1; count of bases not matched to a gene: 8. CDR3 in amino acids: CASSLVVGQAFQETQYF. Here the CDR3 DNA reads TGTGCCAGCAGTTTAGTGGTGGGACAGGCCTTCCAAGAGACCCAGTACTTC.

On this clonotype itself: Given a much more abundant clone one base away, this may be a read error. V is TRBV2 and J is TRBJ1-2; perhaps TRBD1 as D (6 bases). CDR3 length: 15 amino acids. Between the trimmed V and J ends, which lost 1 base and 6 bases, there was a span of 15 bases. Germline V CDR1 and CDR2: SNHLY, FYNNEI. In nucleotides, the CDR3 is TGTGCCAGCAGTGAAGGGAACAGGGACTTCCATGGCTACACCTTC. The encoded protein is CASSEGNRDFHGYTF.

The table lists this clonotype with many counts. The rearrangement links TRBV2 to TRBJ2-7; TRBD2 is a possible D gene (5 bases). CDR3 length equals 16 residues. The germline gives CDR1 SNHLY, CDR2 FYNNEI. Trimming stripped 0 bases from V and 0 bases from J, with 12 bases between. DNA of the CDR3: TGTGCCAGCAGTGAAGCGTCCACGGGAAGCTCCTACGAGCAGTACTTC. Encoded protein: CASSEASTGSSYEQYF.

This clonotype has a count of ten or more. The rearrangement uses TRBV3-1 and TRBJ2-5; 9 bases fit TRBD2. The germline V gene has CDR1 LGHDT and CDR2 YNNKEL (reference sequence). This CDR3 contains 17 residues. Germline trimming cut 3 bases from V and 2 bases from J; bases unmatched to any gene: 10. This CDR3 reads CASSQRLAVRGQETQYF. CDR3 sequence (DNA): TGTGCCAGCAGCCAGAGACTAGCGGTGCGTGGACAAGAGACCCAGTACTTC.

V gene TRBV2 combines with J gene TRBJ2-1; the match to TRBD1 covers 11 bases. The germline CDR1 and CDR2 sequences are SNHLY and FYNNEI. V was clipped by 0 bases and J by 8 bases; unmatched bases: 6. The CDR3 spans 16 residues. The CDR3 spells CASSEAKDRGHDEQFF. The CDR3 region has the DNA TGTGCCAGCAGTGAAGCTAAGGACAGGGGGCATGATGAGCAGTTCTTC.

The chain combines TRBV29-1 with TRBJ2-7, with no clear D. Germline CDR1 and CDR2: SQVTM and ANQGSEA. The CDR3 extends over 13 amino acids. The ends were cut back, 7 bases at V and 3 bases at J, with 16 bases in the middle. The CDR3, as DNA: TGCAGCGGATCAGACACTCCTTACTACGAGCAGTACTTC. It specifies CSGSDTPYYEQYF.

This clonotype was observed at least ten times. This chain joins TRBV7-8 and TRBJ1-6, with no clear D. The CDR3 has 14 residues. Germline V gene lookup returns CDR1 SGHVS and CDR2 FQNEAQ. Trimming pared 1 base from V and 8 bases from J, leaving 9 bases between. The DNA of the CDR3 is TGTGCCAGCAGCTTAGGGGCTCGGGATTCACCCCTCCACTTT. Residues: CASSLGARDSPLHF. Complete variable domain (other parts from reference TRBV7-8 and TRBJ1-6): GAGVSQSPRYKVAKRGQDVALRCDPISGHVSLFWYQQALGQGPEFLTYFQNEAQLDKSGLPSDRFFAERPEGSVSTLKIQRTQQEDSAVYLCASSLGARDSPLHFGNGTRLTVT.

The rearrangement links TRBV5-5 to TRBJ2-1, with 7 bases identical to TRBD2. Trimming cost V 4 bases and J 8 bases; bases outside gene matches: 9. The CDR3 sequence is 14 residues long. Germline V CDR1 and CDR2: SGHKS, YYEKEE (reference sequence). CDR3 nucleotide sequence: TGTGCCAGCAGCCTGCTTCGGGGGAGGGATGAGCAGTTCTTC. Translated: CASSLLRGRDEQFF.

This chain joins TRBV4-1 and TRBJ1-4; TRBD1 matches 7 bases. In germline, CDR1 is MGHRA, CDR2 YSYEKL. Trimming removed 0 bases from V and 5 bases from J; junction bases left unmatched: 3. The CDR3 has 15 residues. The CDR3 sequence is CASSQEGQSNEKLFF. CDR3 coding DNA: TGCGCCAGCAGCCAAGAGGGACAGTCAAATGAAAAACTGTTTTTT.